A selection of T cell receptor beta chains follows, all from one sample in a study of cytomegalovirus exposure and HLA in healthy donors. Clones were read by immunoSEQ multiplex PCR, and TCRdb kept only the in-frame ones, dropping some. This sample has about 180,000 clones, with less than 80% found just once. Sequenced sample: PBMCs. The receptor source for this set is a man between 18 and 35 years old in good health and CMV-seronegative. The CDR3 runs from the conserved cysteine through the conserved F or W. A D gene is named only where the DNA matches it firmly. The listing skips clone size in some rows; elsewhere it reads once, few, many or a size class.

d_call	v_call	cdr3_length	j_call	clone_size	cdr3_aa	cdr3_nt
NA	TRBV29-1	14	TRBJ1-2	NA	CSVAWTVTNYGYTF	TGCAGCGTGGCGTGGACAGTTACTAACTATGGCTACACCTTC
NA	TRBV27	13	TRBJ2-5	NA	CASSPGTQETQYF	TGTGCCAGCAGTCCGGGGACTCAAGAGACCCAGTACTTC
NA	TRBV2	14	TRBJ2-6	NA	CASLESPGANVLTF	TGTGCCAGCCTCGAGAGTCCTGGGGCCAACGTCCTGACTTTC
TRBD1	TRBV7-8	15	TRBJ1-2	NA	CASSSTGQGDGGYTF	TGTGCCAGCAGCTCGACGGGGCAGGGGGACGGTGGCTACACCTTC
NA	TRBV5-1	15	TRBJ2-2	NA	CASSRGDTFTGELFF	TGCGCCAGCAGCCGAGGGGACACATTCACCGGGGAGCTGTTTTTT
NA	TRBV5-4	15	TRBJ2-7	NA	CASSLIFFSSYEQYF	TGTGCCAGCAGCTTGATATTTTTCAGCTCCTACGAGCAGTACTTC
NA	TRBV7-9	11	TRBJ2-3	NA	CASTYTDTQYF	TGTGCCAGCACCTACACAGATACGCAGTATTTT
TRBD2	TRBV29-1	14	TRBJ2-1	NA	CSVVRTSSYNEQFF	TGCAGCGTTGTGAGGACTAGCTCCTACAATGAGCAGTTCTTC
NA	TRBV27	15	TRBJ2-3	NA	CASSLGGLSTDTQYF	TGTGCCAGCAGTTTAGGCGGACTTAGCACAGATACGCAGTATTTT
TRBD1	TRBV9	16	TRBJ1-3	few	CASSVVDRGPGNTIYF	TGTGCCAGCAGCGTAGTCGACAGGGGGCCGGGAAACACCATATATTTT
NA	TRBV4-1	15	TRBJ2-5	few	CASSQDSRGIETQYF	TGCGCCAGCAGCCAAGATAGCAGGGGAATAGAGACCCAGTACTTC
TRBD2	TRBV2	15	TRBJ2-3	NA	CASSRLAAPTDTQYF	TGTGCCAGCAGCAGACTAGCGGCGCCCACAGATACGCAGTATTTT
NA	TRBV7-9	14	TRBJ2-7	NA	CASTPRGVDYEQYF	TGTGCCAGCACCCCCAGGGGGGTGGACTACGAGCAGTACTTC
NA	TRBV6-4	15	TRBJ1-6	many	CASRHLSAGNSPLHF	TGTGCCAGCAGACACCTTTCAGCGGGGAATTCACCCCTCCACTTT
TRBD2	TRBV5-8	16	TRBJ2-5	NA	CASSLWTSGYQETQYF	TGTGCCAGCAGCCTCTGGACTAGCGGGTACCAAGAGACCCAGTACTTC
NA	TRBV9	16	TRBJ1-4	NA	CASSAGSRATNEKLFF	TGTGCCAGCAGCGCCGGTAGCAGGGCAACTAATGAAAAACTGTTTTTT
NA	TRBV2	11	TRBJ1-1	NA	CASSEYSEAFF	TGTGCCAGCAGTGAGTACTCTGAAGCTTTCTTT
NA	TRBV5-1	14	TRBJ2-1	NA	CASSLGTPDNEQFF	TGCGCCAGCAGCTTGGGGACTCCTGACAATGAGCAGTTCTTC
NA	TRBV7-2	13	TRBJ1-3	NA	CASSLGEGNTIYF	TGTGCCAGCAGCTTAGGGGAGGGAAACACCATATATTTT
NA	TRBV15	13	TRBJ1-2	NA	CATSRDRGGGYTF	TGTGCCACCAGCAGAGATAGAGGGGGAGGCTACACCTTC
TRBD1	TRBV4-1	15	TRBJ1-2	NA	CASSHGTASNYGYTF	TGCGCCAGCAGCCACGGGACAGCATCTAACTATGGCTACACCTTC
NA	TRBV5-6	14	TRBJ1-2	NA	CASSPQTALRGYTF	TGTGCCAGCAGCCCGCAGACAGCACTCAGGGGCTACACCTTC
TRBD2	TRBV5-1	14	TRBJ2-5	NA	CASSATSGGPTQYF	TGCGCCAGCAGCGCGACTAGCGGGGGGCCGACCCAGTACTTC
TRBD1	TRBV30	13	TRBJ1-2	NA	CAWHRGISYGYTF	TGTGCCTGGCACAGGGGGATCTCCTATGGCTACACCTTC
TRBD2	TRBV7-2	13	TRBJ2-5	NA	CAGTSGRSETQYF	TGTGCCGGGACTAGCGGGAGGTCGGAGACCCAGTACTTC
TRBD1	TRBV5-5	15	TRBJ1-1	few	CASSAGQGLNTEAFF	TGTGCCAGCAGCGCGGGACAGGGTTTGAACACTGAAGCTTTCTTT
NA	TRBV7-9	19	TRBJ2-4	few	CASSFGQGGREGVKNIQYF	TGTGCCAGCAGCTTTGGACAGGGTGGGCGGGAGGGGGTCAAAAACATTCAGTACTTC
NA	TRBV7-6	15	TRBJ2-7	NA	CASSLARENTYEQYF	TGTGCCAGCAGCTTAGCCAGGGAAAACACCTACGAGCAGTACTTC
TRBD2	TRBV5-1	15	TRBJ2-3	NA	CASSWGLAGGDTQYF	TGCGCCAGCAGCTGGGGACTAGCGGGCGGAGATACGCAGTATTTT
NA	TRBV6-5	12	TRBJ2-2	NA	CASSSPGGELFF	TGTGCCAGCAGTTCCCCGGGCGGGGAGCTGTTTTTT
TRBD1	TRBV7-2	15	TRBJ2-1	NA	CASSSGTGRHNEQFF	TGTGCCAGCAGCTCCGGGACAGGGAGGCACAATGAGCAGTTCTTC
NA	TRBV21-1	17	TRBJ2-1	NA	CASSKARDRGLHNEQFF	TGTGCCAGCAGCAAAGCGCGAGACAGGGGTTTGCACAATGAGCAGTTCTTC
NA	TRBV6-5	14	TRBJ1-2	NA	CASSPMRGYYGYTF	TGTGCCAGCAGCCCAATGCGGGGTTACTATGGCTACACCTTC
TRBD2	TRBV13	14	TRBJ2-3	NA	CASSLRLAGPTQYF	TGTGCCAGCAGCTTAAGGCTAGCGGGACCGACGCAGTATTTT
NA	TRBV5-1	13	TRBJ1-1	NA	CASSLYGGTEAFF	TGCGCCAGCAGCCTATATGGGGGGACTGAAGCTTTCTTT
NA	TRBV29-1	14	TRBJ2-7	once	CSVFRTVRTYEQYF	TGCAGCGTTTTTAGGACAGTCAGGACCTACGAGCAGTACTTC
NA	TRBV30	13	TRBJ1-1	NA	CAFSSRGGTEAFF	TGTGCCTTTTCTTCGCGGGGGGGTACTGAAGCTTTCTTT
TRBD1	TRBV28	17	TRBJ2-3	NA	CASSSNRQGGMGDTQYF	TGTGCCAGCAGTTCTAACAGACAGGGGGGGATGGGAGATACGCAGTATTTT
TRBD1	TRBV5-1	16	TRBJ1-4	NA	CASSSGTGATNEKLFF	TGCGCCAGCAGCTCCGGGACAGGGGCAACTAATGAAAAACTGTTTTTT
TRBD1	TRBV27	15	TRBJ1-4	NA	CASSFWTGTNEKLFF	TGTGCCAGCTCTTTTTGGACAGGAACTAATGAAAAACTGTTTTTT
TRBD2	TRBV7-2	17	TRBJ2-7	NA	CASSLSGTSGVSYEQYF	TGTGCCAGCAGCTTATCCGGGACTAGCGGGGTGTCTTACGAGCAGTACTTC
TRBD2	TRBV29-1	13	TRBJ2-3	NA	CSAAGRGTDTQYF	TGCAGCGCCGCCGGGAGGGGAACAGATACGCAGTATTTT
NA	TRBV21-1	15	TRBJ1-5	NA	CAPQGGFALNQPQHF	TGTGCCCCGCAGGGAGGGTTCGCCCTCAATCAGCCCCAGCATTTT
TRBD1	TRBV7-8	14	TRBJ2-1	NA	CASSLGQAWNEQFF	TGTGCCAGCAGCCTAGGACAGGCTTGGAATGAGCAGTTCTTC
TRBD2	TRBV19	15	TRBJ2-7	NA	CASSIASGSPYEQYF	TGTGCCAGTAGTATAGCTAGCGGGAGTCCCTACGAGCAGTACTTC
NA	TRBV28	13	TRBJ2-7	NA	CASSLSPGYEQYF	TGTGCCAGCAGTTTATCTCCCGGGTACGAGCAGTACTTC
TRBD1	TRBV5-1	15	TRBJ1-1	few	CASSLGRTGFTEAFF	TGCGCCAGCAGTCTGGGAAGGACAGGGTTCACTGAAGCTTTCTTT
TRBD1	TRBV5-1	17	TRBJ2-7	NA	CASSPFTVDRPPYEQYF	TGCGCCAGCAGCCCATTTACCGTGGACAGGCCGCCCTACGAGCAGTACTTC
TRBD2	TRBV5-1	15	TRBJ2-7	NA	CASSLGSGRTYEQYF	TGCGCCAGCAGCTTGGGTAGCGGGAGAACCTACGAGCAGTACTTC
NA	TRBV15	15	TRBJ1-3	few	CATSRDLGAGNTIYF	TGTGCCACCAGCAGAGATCTAGGGGCTGGAAACACCATATATTTT
NA	TRBV30	12	TRBJ2-7	NA	CAWSPADYEQYF	TGTGCCTGGAGTCCAGCGGACTACGAGCAGTACTTC
NA	TRBV6-5	15	TRBJ2-3	NA	CASRKAGASTDTQYF	TGTGCCAGCAGAAAGGCAGGGGCTAGCACAGATACGCAGTATTTT
TRBD1	TRBV7-9	14	TRBJ2-7	NA	CASSLETGGDEQYF	TGTGCCAGCAGCTTAGAAACAGGGGGCGACGAGCAGTACTTC
NA	TRBV10-3	14	TRBJ2-7	NA	CAISTRGAPPEQYF	TGTGCCATCAGTACACGGGGGGCCCCCCCCGAGCAGTACTTC
TRBD2	TRBV5-1	13	TRBJ2-1	NA	CASSHGGGNEQFF	TGCGCCAGCAGCCACGGGGGGGGCAATGAGCAGTTCTTC
NA	TRBV6-1	15	TRBJ2-6	NA	CASIEGGSGANVLTF	TGTGCCAGCATTGAGGGGGGCTCTGGGGCCAACGTCCTGACTTTC
NA	TRBV9	15	TRBJ1-2	NA	CASSGGHKGDYGYTF	TGTGCCAGCAGCGGAGGCCATAAAGGAGACTATGGCTACACCTTC